This is a list of T cell receptor beta chains from one sample in a study of shared clonotypes between healthy human individuals. Libraries were prepared by immunoSEQ multiplex PCR; TCRdb keeps only in-frame clonotypes and omits some of them. The sample consists of about 2 million clones, about 95% of them appearing once. Sequencing used naive CD8+ T cells sorted from blood. The source of these receptors is a man aged 18 to 30 in good health. The CDR3 runs from the conserved cysteine through the conserved F or W. Fields, in order: CDR3 protein, J gene, V gene, CDR3 length, D gene. D genes are given only for firm matches.

CDR3aa: CASRTGIMNTEAFF
j_gene: TRBJ1-1
v_gene: TRBV5-1
len: 14
d_gene: NA

CDR3aa: CASSFSGQGTWEQYF
j_gene: TRBJ2-7
v_gene: TRBV28
len: 15
d_gene: TRBD1

CDR3aa: CASSSSPAGGPDTDTQYF
j_gene: TRBJ2-3
v_gene: TRBV7-9
len: 18
d_gene: TRBD1

CDR3aa: CASSCTGGACGYTF
j_gene: TRBJ1-2
v_gene: TRBV27
len: 14
d_gene: TRBD1

CDR3aa: CASISRALGTEAFF
j_gene: TRBJ1-1
v_gene: TRBV19
len: 14
d_gene: NA

CDR3aa: CASSDGQYTEAFF
j_gene: TRBJ1-1
v_gene: TRBV2
len: 13
d_gene: NA

CDR3aa: CAWNPGQGETGELFF
j_gene: TRBJ2-2
v_gene: TRBV30
len: 15
d_gene: TRBD1

CDR3aa: CASSLSPSSYEQYF
j_gene: TRBJ2-7
v_gene: TRBV6-6
len: 14
d_gene: NA

CDR3aa: CASSEARQGGDEQFF
j_gene: TRBJ2-1
v_gene: TRBV6-1
len: 15
d_gene: NA

CDR3aa: CASSEDEGGVRAEAFF
j_gene: TRBJ1-1
v_gene: TRBV6-1
len: 16
d_gene: NA

CDR3aa: CASSQDLSVNEKLFF
j_gene: TRBJ1-4
v_gene: TRBV4-3
len: 15
d_gene: NA

CDR3aa: CASSYGETGNTIYF
j_gene: TRBJ1-3
v_gene: TRBV6-5
len: 14
d_gene: NA

CDR3aa: CASSMLGQGQDEQYF
j_gene: TRBJ2-7
v_gene: TRBV27
len: 15
d_gene: TRBD1

CDR3aa: CAWSETTNTGELFF
j_gene: TRBJ2-2
v_gene: TRBV30
len: 14
d_gene: NA

CDR3aa: CASSSTGFADTQYF
j_gene: TRBJ2-3
v_gene: TRBV13
len: 14
d_gene: NA

CDR3aa: CAWSVLGARQGSYGYTF
j_gene: TRBJ1-2
v_gene: TRBV30
len: 17
d_gene: TRBD1

CDR3aa: CASSQYFNEQFF
j_gene: TRBJ2-1
v_gene: TRBV4-1
len: 12
d_gene: NA

CDR3aa: CASSSKAIGELFF
j_gene: TRBJ2-2
v_gene: TRBV19
len: 13
d_gene: NA

CDR3aa: CASSQREKLFF
j_gene: TRBJ1-4
v_gene: TRBV6-6
len: 11
d_gene: NA

CDR3aa: CASSLSEADYGYTF
j_gene: TRBJ1-2
v_gene: TRBV13
len: 14
d_gene: NA

CDR3aa: CASSPWGQGSYNEQFF
j_gene: TRBJ2-1
v_gene: TRBV27
len: 16
d_gene: TRBD1

CDR3aa: CASSLAFAGATDTQYF
j_gene: TRBJ2-3
v_gene: TRBV5-1
len: 16
d_gene: NA

CDR3aa: CASSRGLAGTDTQYF
j_gene: TRBJ2-3
v_gene: TRBV9
len: 15
d_gene: TRBD2

CDR3aa: CASSFSSLPLTDTQYF
j_gene: TRBJ2-3
v_gene: TRBV27
len: 16
d_gene: NA

CDR3aa: CASSFGGQGIDTQYF
j_gene: TRBJ2-3
v_gene: TRBV5-1
len: 15
d_gene: NA

CDR3aa: CASSLGPLSYEQYF
j_gene: TRBJ2-7
v_gene: TRBV13
len: 14
d_gene: NA

CDR3aa: CASSPVLGSFNEQFF
j_gene: TRBJ2-1
v_gene: TRBV6-5
len: 15
d_gene: NA

CDR3aa: CASSDELRVNTGELFF
j_gene: TRBJ2-2
v_gene: TRBV7-9
len: 16
d_gene: NA

CDR3aa: CASSQGVGRNTEAFF
j_gene: TRBJ1-1
v_gene: TRBV4-3
len: 15
d_gene: NA

CDR3aa: CASSQEGASGNTIYF
j_gene: TRBJ1-3
v_gene: TRBV4-1
len: 15
d_gene: NA

CDR3aa: CASSPGTGAVPYTF
j_gene: TRBJ1-2
v_gene: TRBV27
len: 14
d_gene: TRBD1

CDR3aa: CASSLDSGGAYEQYF
j_gene: TRBJ2-7
v_gene: TRBV11-2
len: 15
d_gene: TRBD1

CDR3aa: CASSFGQNYGYTF
j_gene: TRBJ1-2
v_gene: TRBV27
len: 13
d_gene: NA

CDR3aa: CASTPVGDNEQFF
j_gene: TRBJ2-1
v_gene: TRBV6-5
len: 13
d_gene: NA

CDR3aa: CASSQIRGENYEQYF
j_gene: TRBJ2-7
v_gene: TRBV4-1
len: 15
d_gene: NA

CDR3aa: CASSYALSYEQYF
j_gene: TRBJ2-7
v_gene: TRBV6-5
len: 13
d_gene: NA

CDR3aa: CASSEGAPTQPQHF
j_gene: TRBJ1-5
v_gene: TRBV6-1
len: 14
d_gene: NA

CDR3aa: CASSGAYDRSNQPQHF
j_gene: TRBJ1-5
v_gene: TRBV2
len: 16
d_gene: NA

CDR3aa: CSVAGDDTDTQYF
j_gene: TRBJ2-3
v_gene: TRBV29-1
len: 13
d_gene: NA

CDR3aa: CASSEHYPSTDTQYF
j_gene: TRBJ2-3
v_gene: TRBV2
len: 15
d_gene: NA

CDR3aa: CASSVDRMNEKLFF
j_gene: TRBJ1-4
v_gene: TRBV7-9
len: 14
d_gene: NA

CDR3aa: CASTLPQGLSGANVLTF
j_gene: TRBJ2-6
v_gene: TRBV7-2
len: 17
d_gene: NA

CDR3aa: CASSWGTGTEKLFF
j_gene: TRBJ1-4
v_gene: TRBV5-1
len: 14
d_gene: TRBD1

CDR3aa: CASSLPGYANTGELFF
j_gene: TRBJ2-2
v_gene: TRBV7-9
len: 16
d_gene: NA

CDR3aa: CASSLSGRGQETQYF
j_gene: TRBJ2-5
v_gene: TRBV13
len: 15
d_gene: TRBD2

CDR3aa: CASSPRGSGEQFF
j_gene: TRBJ2-1
v_gene: TRBV10-1
len: 13
d_gene: NA

CDR3aa: CASSPRDNLYEQYF
j_gene: TRBJ2-7
v_gene: TRBV9
len: 14
d_gene: NA

CDR3aa: CASSFSGLSYEQYF
j_gene: TRBJ2-7
v_gene: TRBV7-6
len: 14
d_gene: NA

CDR3aa: CASRTQGWSDTQYF
j_gene: TRBJ2-3
v_gene: TRBV6-5
len: 14
d_gene: TRBD1

CDR3aa: CASSLEASGIDEQYF
j_gene: TRBJ2-7
v_gene: TRBV7-9
len: 15
d_gene: TRBD2

CDR3aa: CASSNRGVGSGANVLTF
j_gene: TRBJ2-6
v_gene: TRBV25-1
len: 17
d_gene: TRBD1

CDR3aa: CASSPTGIHNEQFF
j_gene: TRBJ2-1
v_gene: TRBV13
len: 14
d_gene: TRBD1

CDR3aa: CASGVERDSGNTIYF
j_gene: TRBJ1-3
v_gene: TRBV5-4
len: 15
d_gene: NA

CDR3aa: CASSQEGGTYSGNTIYF
j_gene: TRBJ1-3
v_gene: TRBV14
len: 17
d_gene: NA